The source of this TCR beta chain is a study of blood T cells in healthy people across ages. Primers used in a second PCR of about 6 to 11 cycles were a sample-barcoded 5' primer and a J-beta primer mix. The study obtained at least 2.5 million CDR3-containing paired-end reads from every sample. TCRdb reprocessed the 5' RACE reads with MiXCR, giving one entry per CDR3 protein. The table lists roughly 680,000 distinct CDR3 sequences, 49% of them singletons. Germline assignment: CDR1 MNHEY and CDR2 SVGAGI. This CDR3 has 16 amino acids. The V end lost 5 bases, the J end lost 0 bases, and 16 bases lay between the germline ends. Study results and caveats: A greater number of naive CD4+ cells and higher diversity distinguished long-lived donors from aged donors. TCR beta diversity, measured per million T cells, fell in a roughly linear way with age.

Each sample had at least 6 million PBMCs isolated. For this clonotype: Its antigen is currently unknown.

This chain uses TRBV6-5 with TRBJ1-1, with D perhaps matching TRBD1 (5 bases). This TCR came from a woman in her fifties or sixties in good health. Sequencing was done on a sample of blood. In nucleotides, the CDR3 is TGTGCCAGCAGTCCCGGGACCGTCGTTATGAACACTGAAGCTTTCTTT. It specifies CASSPGTVVMNTEAFF.